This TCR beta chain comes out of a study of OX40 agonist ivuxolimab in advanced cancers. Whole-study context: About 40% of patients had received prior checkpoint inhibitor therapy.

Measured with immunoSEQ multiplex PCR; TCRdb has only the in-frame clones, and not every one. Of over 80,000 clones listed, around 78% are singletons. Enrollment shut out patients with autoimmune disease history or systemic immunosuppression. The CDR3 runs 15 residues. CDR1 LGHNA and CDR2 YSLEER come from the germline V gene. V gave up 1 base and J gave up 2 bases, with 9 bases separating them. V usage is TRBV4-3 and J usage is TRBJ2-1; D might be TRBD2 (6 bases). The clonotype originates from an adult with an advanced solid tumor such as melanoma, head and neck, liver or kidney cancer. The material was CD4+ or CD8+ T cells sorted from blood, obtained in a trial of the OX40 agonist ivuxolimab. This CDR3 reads CASSQGAGTYNEQFF. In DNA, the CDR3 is TGCGCCAGCAGCCAAGGCGCGGGGACCTACAATGAGCAGTTCTTC.